These 20 T cell receptor beta chains were all obtained from the same sample, sequenced in a study of T cell responses to AZD1222 COVID-19 vaccine. Clones were read by immunoSEQ multiplex PCR, and TCRdb kept only the in-frame ones, dropping some. The table shows about 140,000 clones, with around 90% occurring only once. Sequenced here: peripheral blood, sampled on day 0 of AZD1222 vaccination. The receptors stem from an adult in good health.

The CDR3: CASRANTGGNTEAFF. In nucleotides, the CDR3 is TGTGCCAGCAGAGCTAATACAGGGGGTAACACTGAAGCTTTCTTT. The V gene is TRBV6-5, the J gene TRBJ1-1; 8 bases match TRBD1. This CDR3 comprises 15 residues. CDR1 MNHEY and CDR2 SVGAGI come from the germline V gene. The J segment lost 2 bases and the V segment lost 6 bases, leaving 8 bases of the junction unmatched.

The chain links TRBV6-5 to TRBJ1-1, with TRBD1 identical over 8 bases. Per germline, CDR1 MNHEY and CDR2 SVGAGI. The CDR3 totals 15 residues. J lost 6 bases, V lost 0 bases, and 6 bases had no gene match. CDR3 sequence: CASSYSAGGGPEAFF. The CDR3 nucleotides are TGTGCCAGCAGTTACTCGGCAGGGGGCGGCCCTGAAGCTTTCTTT.

The rearrangement links TRBV18 to TRBJ1-2; 11 bases fit TRBD1. This CDR3 spans 17 amino acids. From germline, CDR1 is KGHSH and CDR2 LQKENI. After removal of 4 bases from V and 3 bases from J, the junction contained 10 bases not matched to a gene. The CDR3 bases are TGTGCCAGCTCACTTTTCGGACAGGGGGCCGGGTACTATGGCTACACCTTC. Translation: CASSLFGQGAGYYGYTF.

The chain uses TRBV4-1 and TRBJ1-4; D is ambiguous. Trimming removed 1 base from V and 8 bases from J, with 14 bases in between. The CDR3 extends over 15 amino acids. CDR1 is MGHRA, CDR2 YSYEKL, per germline. CDR3 bases: TGCGCCAGCAGCCAAGCGGGCCTCAGGCAAGAAAAACTGTTTTTT. It translates to CASSQAGLRQEKLFF.

The V call is TRBV11-2, the J call TRBJ2-3; 10 bases fit TRBD2. There are 17 residues in the CDR3. The ends lost 0 bases at V and 1 base at J; junction bases unmatched: 4. From germline, CDR1 is SGHAT and CDR2 FQNNGV. The CDR3 DNA follows: TGTGCCAGCAGCTTAGATTTAGGGACTAGCGGCACAGATACGCAGTATTTT. Translating it yields CASSLDLGTSGTDTQYF.

The chain employs TRBV24-1 and TRBJ2-5; D possibly corresponds to TRBD2 (6 bases). The CDR3 runs 16 residues. Germline CDR1 and CDR2: KGHDR and SFDVKD. V lost 4 bases and J 4 bases, leaving 18 bases between the germline ends. DNA of the CDR3: TGTGCCACCAGTGACAACGGTTCAGGGAGGCGAGAGACCCAGTACTTC. This codes for CATSDNGSGRRETQYF.

DNA for the CDR3: TGCGCCAGCAGCTTGGATGGTGGGGACAGGGGGGAGCAGTACTTC. Encoded protein: CASSLDGGDRGEQYF. The V gene is TRBV5-1, the J gene TRBJ2-7; 11 nucleotides match TRBD1. Germline V gene data show CDR1 as SGHRS and CDR2 as YFSETQ. The CDR3 is made up of 15 amino acids. V was pared by 0 bases and J by 7 bases, with 6 bases of the junction left unmatched.

The genes are TRBV6-5 and TRBJ2-6; either TRBD1 or TRBD2 may supply D (5 bases each). Germline V gene lookup returns CDR1 MNHEY and CDR2 SVGAGI. V was cut by 4 bases and J by 4 bases, with 11 bases left in between. The CDR3 totals 15 residues. The chain's CDR3 is CASSSPGRGANVLTF. The DNA for the CDR3 is TGTGCCAGCAGTTCCCCGGGGCGAGGGGCCAACGTCCTGACTTTC.

The chain joins TRBV4-1 to TRBJ2-1, with TRBD2 identical over 14 bases. This CDR3 has 16 residues. J was trimmed by 4 bases and V by 7 bases; bases with no gene match: 6. The V gene's germline CDR1 is MGHRA and CDR2 YSYEKL. The CDR3: CASTTSGRARYNEQFF. The DNA for the CDR3 is TGCGCCAGCACGACTAGCGGGAGGGCCAGATACAATGAGCAGTTCTTC.

The chain has TRBV3-1 (or the pseudogene TRBV3-2) and TRBJ1-4; D unresolved. This CDR3 comprises 12 residues. CDR1 is LGHDT, CDR2 YNNKEL, per germline (reference sequence). The V end lost 5 bases, the J end lost 6 bases, and 7 bases lay between the germline ends. The CDR3 DNA follows: TGTGCCAGCAGCTCCCGAGATGAAAAACTGTTTTTT. The encoded protein is CASSSRDEKLFF.

This rearrangement joins TRBV27 to TRBJ2-2; 7 positions agree with TRBD2. The CDR3 has 14 residues. Per the germline V gene, CDR1 is MNHEY and CDR2 is SMNVEV (reference sequence). With V trimmed by 8 bases and J by 2 bases, 5 bases remained unmatched. This CDR3 reads CASAGVGNTGELFF. The CDR3 DNA follows: TGTGCCAGCGCGGGGGTCGGAAACACCGGGGAGCTGTTTTTT.

The rearrangement links TRBV11-3 to TRBJ1-2; 7 positions match TRBD1. Germline trimming cut 0 bases from V and 12 bases from J; bases unmatched to any gene: 7. The CDR3 is 13 residues long. The germline V gene has CDR1 SGHNT and CDR2 YENEEA. The CDR3 spells CASSLDPGTADTF. CDR3 in DNA: TGTGCCAGCAGCTTAGACCCTGGGACAGCCGACACCTTC. The entire variable domain, with the rest obtained from reference TRBV11-3 and TRBJ1-2, is as follows: EAGVVQSPRYKIIEKKQPVAFWCNPISGHNTLYWYLQNLGQGPELLIRYENEEAVDDSQLPKDRFSAERLKGVDSTLKIQPAELGDSAVYLCASSLDPGTADTFGSGTRLTVV.

The rearrangement links TRBV7-6 to TRBJ1-1; D gene unclear. CDR3 size: 13 residues. The V end was cut by 5 bases, the J end by 3 bases, with 10 bases between. CDR1 SGHVS and CDR2 FNYEAQ come from the germline V gene. The CDR3 bases are TGTGCCAGCAGCCCCCGGACCTACACTGAAGCTTTCTTT. This codes for CASSPRTYTEAFF.

The rearrangement links TRBV5-6 to TRBJ1-2, with D possibly being TRBD1 (6 bases). The CDR3 is made up of 14 amino acids. V was cut by 0 bases and J by 5 bases, with 11 bases left in between. Germline-derived CDR1 and CDR2 are SGHDT and YYEEEE. The CDR3 region has the DNA TGTGCCAGCAGCTTGGGGGGGCTAGAGTATGGCTACACCTTC. It translates to CASSLGGLEYGYTF.

This rearrangement joins TRBV28 to TRBJ1-6; 7 bases line up with TRBD1. From germline, CDR1 is MDHEN and CDR2 SYDVKM. The CDR3 loop spans 17 amino acids. Trimming at V came to 4 bases and at J to 10 bases, leaving 16 bases not matched to a gene. For the CDR3, the DNA is TGTGCCAGCAGTTCCCAAACTTCCAGGGGGTTAAGATCACCCCTCCACTTT. Translated: CASSSQTSRGLRSPLHF.

V is TRBV9 and J is TRBJ2-7, with D perhaps matching TRBD2 (6 bases). Germline lookup yields CDR1 SGDLS and CDR2 YYNGEE. The CDR3 has 19 amino acids. V shed 0 bases and J shed 0 bases, with 22 bases lying between them. This CDR3 is CASSVAPGTSGLSSYEQYF. CDR3 DNA: TGTGCCAGCAGCGTAGCTCCGGGAACGAGCGGGTTGAGCTCCTACGAGCAGTACTTC.

V gene TRBV4-1 combines with J gene TRBJ1-5; tentatively, D is TRBD1 (5 bases). V lost 0 bases and J 0 bases, leaving 15 bases between the germline ends. The V gene's germline CDR1 is MGHRA and CDR2 YSYEKL. There are 18 residues in the CDR3. CDR3 residues: CASSQDSLSGNSNQPQHF. The CDR3 coding sequence is TGCGCCAGCAGCCAAGATTCGCTATCAGGGAATAGCAATCAGCCCCAGCATTTT.

V gene TRBV10-3 combines with J gene TRBJ1-2; D is unresolved. Germline V gene data show CDR1 as ENHRY and CDR2 as SYGVKD. The germline V and J ends were trimmed by 6 bases and 2 bases, with 13 bases remaining between them. The CDR3 is 14 residues long. The CDR3 region is CAISRTGGNYGYTF. The CDR3 DNA reads as TGTGCCATCAGCCGGACGGGCGGGAACTATGGCTACACCTTC.

This clone was seen only once. This chain uses TRBV19 with TRBJ2-3, with 7 bases that match TRBD1. V dropped 5 bases and J dropped 6; count of bases not matched to a gene: 5. In germline, CDR1 is LNHDA, CDR2 SQIVND (reference sequence). The CDR3 contains 13 residues. The CDR3 nucleotides are TGTGCCAGTAGTCCCAGGGGGAAGGATACGCAGTATTTT. As protein: CASSPRGKDTQYF. The full variable domain, in which reference TRBV19 and TRBJ2-3 provide the parts outside the CDR3, is DGGITQSPKYLFRKEGQNVTLSCEQNLNHDAMYWYRQDPGQGLRLIYYSQIVNDFQKGDIAEGYSVSREKKESFPLTVTSAQKNPTAFYLCASSPRGKDTQYFGPGTRLTVL.

The chain combines TRBV23-1 with TRBJ1-1; D is unclear. TRBV23-1 is designated an ORF whose function remains uncertain. V lost 5 bases, J lost 1 base, and 11 bases lay in between. This CDR3 spans 14 amino acids. The CDR3 DNA sequence: TGCGCCAGCAGTAATCAAATAGCGAACACTGAAGCTTTCTTT. As protein: CASSNQIANTEAFF.